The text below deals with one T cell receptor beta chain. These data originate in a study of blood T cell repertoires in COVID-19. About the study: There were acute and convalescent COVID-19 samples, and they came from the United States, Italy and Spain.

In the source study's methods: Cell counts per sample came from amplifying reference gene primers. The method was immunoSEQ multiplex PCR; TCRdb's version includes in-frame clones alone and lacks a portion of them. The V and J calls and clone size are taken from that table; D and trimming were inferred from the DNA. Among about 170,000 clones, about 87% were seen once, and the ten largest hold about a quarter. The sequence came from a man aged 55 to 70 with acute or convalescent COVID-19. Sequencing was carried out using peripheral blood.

CDR3 in DNA: TGTGCCTGGAGTCCGGGACAGGGTAATCGCTACACCTTC. This translates into CAWSPGQGNRYTF. The chain employs TRBV30 and TRBJ1-2; 9 nucleotides line up with TRBD1. Germline V gene data show CDR1 as GTSNPN and CDR2 as SVGIG (reference sequence). This CDR3 region has 13 residues. Trimming at V came to 2 bases and at J to 9 bases, leaving 7 bases not matched to a gene.